The 7 T cell receptor beta chains reported below all come from one sample, sequenced in a study of cytomegalovirus exposure and HLA in healthy donors. It was with 60 Vbeta and 13 Jbeta primers that the PCR ran. Clones were read by immunoSEQ multiplex PCR, and TCRdb kept only the in-frame ones, dropping some. In the table there are around 100,000 clones, approximately 84% of which are singletons. Sequenced sample: PBMCs. Receptors originate from a woman aged 18-29 years in good health and CMV-seropositive.

In DNA, the CDR3 is TGTGCCAGCAGCATCTTGAATGAAAAACTGTTTTTT. Translated, it gives CASSILNEKLFF. The chain recombines TRBV5-4 with TRBJ1-4; the D is unclear. CDR1 is SGHNT, CDR2 YYREEE, per germline (reference sequence). This CDR3 is 12 amino acids long. V dropped 4 bases and J dropped 5 bases, with 6 bases sitting between them.

The genes are TRBV7-8 and TRBJ1-2; no clear D gene. V shed 10 bases and J shed 0 bases, with 18 bases lying between them. CDR3 length: 15 amino acids. CDR1 and CDR2 (germline): SGHVS, FQNEAQ. The CDR3 is CATNSWEVANYGYTF. Written as DNA, the CDR3 is TGTGCCACCAACTCTTGGGAGGTAGCTAACTATGGCTACACCTTC.

The chain employs TRBV11-2 and TRBJ2-5; a weak D match, TRBD1 (6 bases). V lost 5 bases and J lost 3, with 16 bases in between. The CDR3 loop spans 15 amino acids. Germline CDR1 SGHAT, CDR2 FQNNGV. The CDR3 nucleotides are TGTGCCAGCAGCAACTGGGGACACGAGAAAGAGACCCAGTACTTC. It encodes CASSNWGHEKETQYF. Based on the CDR3 plus reference TRBV11-2 and TRBJ2-5, the full variable domain is EAGVAQSPRYKIIEKRQSVAFWCNPISGHATLYWYQQILGQGPKLLIQFQNNGVVDDSQLPKDRFSAERLKGVDSTLKIQPAKLEDSAVYLCASSNWGHEKETQYFGPGTRLLVL.

The V call is TRBV30, the J call TRBJ1-2, with D hard to call. The CDR3 sequence is 11 residues long. Germline CDR1 is GTSNPN and CDR2 is SVGIG (reference sequence). V lost 2 bases to trimming and J lost 5 bases, with 6 bases between them. This chain's CDR3 is CAWSTSYGYTF. DNA for the CDR3: TGTGCCTGGAGTACTAGTTATGGCTACACCTTC.

This clone was observed a few times. The V call is TRBV6-5, the J call TRBJ1-2, with no clear D. In germline, CDR1 is MNHEY, CDR2 SVGAGI. The CDR3 runs 14 residues. The V end was cut by 2 bases, the J end by 7 bases, with 14 bases between. Here the CDR3 reads CASSYTSGSSGYTF. CDR3 DNA: TGTGCCAGCAGTTACACATCAGGATCTTCTGGCTACACCTTC.

This chain links TRBV7-9 with TRBJ1-1, with D hard to call. Germline V gives CDR1 SEHNR, CDR2 FQNEAQ (reference sequence). CDR3 length: 13 amino acids. Trimming stripped 5 bases from V and 6 bases from J, with 13 bases between. CDR3 DNA sequence: TGTGCCAGCAGCCTCCAAGAGGGTTCTGAAGCTTTCTTT. Its translation is CASSLQEGSEAFF.

The rearrangement uses TRBV23-1 and TRBJ1-5; 7 positions match TRBD1. TRBV23-1 is known as an ORF, though its function is uncertain. J was trimmed by 3 bases and V by 8 bases; bases with no gene match: 7. The CDR3 is 14 residues long. CDR3 in DNA: TGCGCCAGCGGCCCGGGACAGATCAATCAGCCCCAGCATTTT. Its protein product is CASGPGQINQPQHF.